Listed here are 21 T cell receptor beta chains from one sample, sequenced in a study of cytomegalovirus exposure and HLA in healthy donors. The table came from immunoSEQ multiplex PCR; TCRdb's copy has only in-frame clones and leaves some out. The sample has about 240,000 clones, roughly 89% seen once. Sequencing was carried out using PBMCs. The receptor set was obtained from a man between 18 and 35 years old in good health and CMV-seronegative.

The V call is TRBV5-1, the J call TRBJ2-7; 7 bases line up with TRBD1. Germline lookup yields CDR1 SGHRS and CDR2 YFSETQ. The V segment lost 3 bases and the J segment 0 bases; nucleotides outside the gene matches: 9. The CDR3 contains 16 residues. The CDR3 is CASSWDSLVPSYEQYF. The CDR3 bases are TGCGCCAGCAGCTGGGACAGCCTAGTACCCTCCTACGAGCAGTACTTC.

This clone was detected only once. This chain joins TRBV7-9 and TRBJ1-1; 7 bases line up with TRBD1. From germline, CDR1 is SEHNR and CDR2 FQNEAQ (reference sequence). V gave up 7 bases and J gave up 6 bases; unmatched junction bases: 11. CDR3 size: 14 residues. CDR3: CASISSGGGSEAFF. DNA for the CDR3: TGTGCCAGCATCTCGTCAGGGGGAGGCTCTGAAGCTTTCTTT.

V gene TRBV4-3 combines with J gene TRBJ2-6; 7 bases fit TRBD1. V trimming: 6 bases; J trimming: 4 bases; junction bases outside the gene matches: 6. The germline CDR1 and CDR2 sequences are LGHNA and YSLEER. The CDR3 length is 15 residues. CDR3 bases: TGCGCCAGCAGTCCCGGACAGGCCGGGGCCAACGTCCTGACTTTC. Translated: CASSPGQAGANVLTF.

The rearrangement joins TRBV10-3 to TRBJ2-7, with TRBD2 identical over 7 bases. Trimming at V came to 7 bases and at J to 3 bases, leaving 3 bases not matched to a gene. Germline V gives CDR1 ENHRY, CDR2 SYGVKD. The CDR3 spans 12 residues. The CDR3 coding sequence is TGTGCCATCATGGGCGGGAGCTACGAGCAGTACTTC. Protein sequence: CAIMGGSYEQYF.

The gene calls are TRBV7-9 and TRBJ1-1, with D possibly being TRBD1 (6 bases). CDR3 size: 13 residues. Germline values: CDR1 SEHNR, CDR2 FQNEAQ (reference sequence). V was clipped by 4 bases and J by 3 bases, with 9 bases between them. Written as DNA, the CDR3 is TGTGCCAGCAGCTCGGACAGCTACACTGAAGCTTTCTTT. It translates to CASSSDSYTEAFF.

The sample holds one count of this clone. The chain carries TRBV6-5 and TRBJ1-1; tentatively, D is TRBD1 (6 bases). The V end was cut by 3 bases, the J end by 5 bases, with 13 bases between. The CDR3 spans 14 residues. Germline V gene sequence: CDR1 MNHEY, CDR2 SVGAGI. CDR3 amino acids: CASSYPGARTEAFF. The CDR3 DNA reads as TGTGCCAGCAGTTATCCAGGGGCGAGGACTGAAGCTTTCTTT.

The CDR3 sequence: CASSLTLDRGRYEQYF. As DNA, the CDR3 is TGTGCCAGCAGCTTAACCCTGGACAGGGGACGTTACGAGCAGTACTTC. The chain links TRBV11-2 to TRBJ2-7; TRBD1 agrees at 9 bases. This CDR3 has 16 amino acids. V lost 2 bases, J lost 4 bases, and 9 bases stayed unmatched. CDR1 and CDR2 (germline): SGHAT, FQNNGV.

The sample holds a few counts of this clone. The chain is built from TRBV28 and TRBJ1-5, with D unresolved. Between the trimmed V and J ends, which lost 5 bases and 7 bases, there was a span of 6 bases. The CDR3 extends over 11 amino acids. The germline V gene has CDR1 MDHEN and CDR2 SYDVKM. The CDR3 region is CASSTKQPQHF. The CDR3 DNA reads as TGTGCCAGCAGTACAAAACAGCCCCAGCATTTT.

The chain employs TRBV4-1 and TRBJ2-5, with D possibly TRBD1 on 6 matching bases. The V gene's germline CDR1 is MGHRA and CDR2 YSYEKL. Trimming cost V 2 bases and J 4 bases, with 14 bases left between them. This CDR3 contains 15 residues. CDR3 protein: CASSQKGDILETQYF. DNA for the CDR3: TGCGCCAGCAGCCAAAAAGGGGACATTTTAGAGACCCAGTACTTC.

The genes are TRBV5-6 and TRBJ1-2; tentatively, D is TRBD1 (5 bases). The CDR3 totals 16 residues. Germline loops: CDR1 SGHDT, CDR2 YYEEEE. V was trimmed by 1 base and J by 1 base, leaving 14 bases between them. This chain's CDR3 is CASSLRLGEVNYGYTF. CDR3 DNA sequence: TGTGCCAGCAGCTTGAGGTTGGGGGAGGTTAACTATGGCTACACCTTC.

The chain couples TRBV11-2 to TRBJ1-6; no clear D. The CDR3 runs to 14 residues. V lost 0 bases and J 10 bases, leaving 10 bases between the germline ends. Germline V CDR1 and CDR2: SGHAT, FQNNGV. Here the CDR3 reads CASSLDLGSSPLHF. CDR3 coding DNA: TGTGCCAGCAGCTTAGATCTGGGTAGCTCACCCCTCCACTTT.

V and J are TRBV13 and TRBJ2-1; 8 bases fit TRBD2. J lost 0 bases, V lost 5 bases, and 9 bases had no gene match. This CDR3 is 17 amino acids long. CDR1 PRHDT and CDR2 FYEKMQ come from the germline V gene (reference sequence). The CDR3 DNA reads TGTGCCAGCAGCCTTGGGGTAGCGGGGCTCTCCTACAATGAGCAGTTCTTC. Protein: CASSLGVAGLSYNEQFF.

The chain links TRBV4-3 to TRBJ2-1, with TRBD2 matching 14 bases. This CDR3 region has 16 residues. Germline CDR1 and CDR2: LGHNA and YSLEER. Germline trimming cut 1 base from V and 9 bases from J; bases unmatched to any gene: 5. CDR3 nucleotides: TGCGCCAGCAGCCAAGGAGGACTAGCGGGAGGTACTGAGCAGTTCTTC. Its protein product is CASSQGGLAGGTEQFF.

This chain joins TRBV7-2 and TRBJ1-5; D is undetermined. Germline loops: CDR1 SGHTA, CDR2 FQGNSA. V was shortened by 2 bases and J by 9 bases, with 5 bases between the two germline ends. CDR3 length: 11 residues. The CDR3, as DNA: TGTGCCAGCAGCTTATCGGGGCCCCAGCATTTT. This translates into CASSLSGPQHF.

The chain is built from TRBV9 and TRBJ2-5; D unclear. This CDR3 is built from 15 residues. V was shortened by 0 bases and J by 3 bases, with 12 bases between the two germline ends. The germline V gene has CDR1 SGDLS and CDR2 YYNGEE. The CDR3 region has the DNA TGTGCCAGCAGCGTAGACGGTTCTTCCGAAGAGACCCAGTACTTC. As protein: CASSVDGSSEETQYF.

This clone was counted once. The J gene is TRBJ2-2, the V gene TRBV7-6, with TRBD2 matching over 7 bases. CDR1 is SGHVS, CDR2 FNYEAQ, per germline. Unmatched junction bases numbered 7, after V lost 5 bases and J lost 4 bases. The CDR3 runs 15 residues. The CDR3 here is CASSTILAGTGELFF. In nucleotides, the CDR3 is TGTGCCAGCAGCACAATCTTAGCGGGCACCGGGGAGCTGTTTTTT.

This sequence joins TRBV28 and TRBJ2-7; no clear D. The V end lost 6 bases, the J end lost 1 base, and 10 bases lay between the germline ends. In germline, CDR1 is MDHEN, CDR2 SYDVKM. The CDR3 is 13 amino acids. The DNA for the CDR3 is TGTGCCAGCAGGCCGCCCGGTTCCTACGAGCAGTACTTC. This translates into CASRPPGSYEQYF.

The chain carries TRBV7-9 and TRBJ2-5; 15 bases fit TRBD2. The length of the CDR3 is 18 residues. V gave up 8 bases and J gave up 6 bases; unmatched junction bases: 16. Per the germline V gene, CDR1 is SEHNR and CDR2 is FQNEAQ (reference sequence). The CDR3 bases are TGTGCCAGCTTCTGGACGGATTGGACTAGCGGGAGGGGAAAGACCCAGTACTTC. Translating gives CASFWTDWTSGRGKTQYF. The full variable domain, with the rest looked up from reference TRBV7-9 and TRBJ2-5, is DTGVSQNPRHKITKRGQNVTFRCDPISEHNRLYWYRQTLGQGPEFLTYFQNEAQLEKSRLLSDRFSAERPKGSFSTLEIQRTEQGDSAMYLCASFWTDWTSGRGKTQYFGPGTRLLVL.

V is TRBV11-2 and J is TRBJ2-2; D ambiguous. The V gene's germline CDR1 is SGHAT and CDR2 FQNNGV. Trimming stripped 4 bases from V and 6 bases from J, with 12 bases between. This CDR3 spans 14 amino acids. Here the CDR3 DNA reads TGTGCCAGCAGCTATTTGAGGATGTCCGGGGAGCTGTTTTTT. Translated: CASSYLRMSGELFF.

The CDR3 here is CAWTGRQAFNTEAFF. DNA for the CDR3: TGTGCCTGGACGGGACGACAGGCGTTTAACACTGAAGCTTTCTTT. This sequence joins TRBV30 and TRBJ1-1; a possible D gene is TRBD1 (6 bases). The germline gives CDR1 GTSNPN, CDR2 SVGIG (reference sequence). V lost 4 bases and J 2 bases, leaving 17 bases between the germline ends. CDR3 size: 15 residues.

The chain joins TRBV18 to TRBJ1-1, with 7 bases aligning to TRBD1. Trimming took 2 bases from V and 1 from J; bases not matched to a gene: 4. The CDR3 covers 15 residues. CDR1 is KGHSH and CDR2 is LQKENI in the germline V gene. The CDR3 DNA is TGTGCCAGCTCACCAAGACAGGGCGGGAACACTGAAGCTTTCTTT. It specifies CASSPRQGGNTEAFF.